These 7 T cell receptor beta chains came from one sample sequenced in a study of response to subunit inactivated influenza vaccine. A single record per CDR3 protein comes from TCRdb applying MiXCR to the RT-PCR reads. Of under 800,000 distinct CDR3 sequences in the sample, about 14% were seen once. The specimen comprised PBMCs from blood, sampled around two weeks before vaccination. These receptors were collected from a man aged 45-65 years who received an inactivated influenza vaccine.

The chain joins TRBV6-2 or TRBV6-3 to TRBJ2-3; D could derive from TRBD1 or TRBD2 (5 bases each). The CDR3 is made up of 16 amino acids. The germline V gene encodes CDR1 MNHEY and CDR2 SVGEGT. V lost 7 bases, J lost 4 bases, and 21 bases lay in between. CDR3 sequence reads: CASTLPGPSSADTQYF. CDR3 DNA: TGTGCCAGCACCTTACCGGGGCCGTCGTCCGCAGATACGCAGTATTTT.

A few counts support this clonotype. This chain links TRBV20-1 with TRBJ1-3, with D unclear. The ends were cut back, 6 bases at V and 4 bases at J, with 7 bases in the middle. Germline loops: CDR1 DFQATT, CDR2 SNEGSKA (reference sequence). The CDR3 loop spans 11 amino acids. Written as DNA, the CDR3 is TGCAGTGCCAAAACAGGAAACACCATATATTTT. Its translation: CSAKTGNTIYF.

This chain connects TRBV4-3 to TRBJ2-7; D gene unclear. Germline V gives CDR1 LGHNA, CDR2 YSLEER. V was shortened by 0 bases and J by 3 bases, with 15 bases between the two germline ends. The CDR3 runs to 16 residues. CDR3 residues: CASSQDLSVPSYEQYF. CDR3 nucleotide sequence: TGCGCCAGCAGCCAAGATCTCTCAGTTCCGAGCTACGAGCAGTACTTC.

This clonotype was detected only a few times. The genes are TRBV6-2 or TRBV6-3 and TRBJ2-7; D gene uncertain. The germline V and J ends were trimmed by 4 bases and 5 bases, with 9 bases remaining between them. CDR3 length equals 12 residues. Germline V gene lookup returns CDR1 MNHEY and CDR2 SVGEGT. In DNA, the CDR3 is TGTGCCAGCAGTTTACAGTCCCACGAGCAGTACTTC. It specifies CASSLQSHEQYF.

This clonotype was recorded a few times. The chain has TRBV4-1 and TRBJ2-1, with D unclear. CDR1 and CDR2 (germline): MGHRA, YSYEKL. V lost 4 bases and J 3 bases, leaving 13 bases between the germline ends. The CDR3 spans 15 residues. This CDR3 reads CASSRGGTSYNEQFF. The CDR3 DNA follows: TGCGCCAGCAGCCGCGGCGGAACCAGCTACAATGAGCAGTTCTTC.

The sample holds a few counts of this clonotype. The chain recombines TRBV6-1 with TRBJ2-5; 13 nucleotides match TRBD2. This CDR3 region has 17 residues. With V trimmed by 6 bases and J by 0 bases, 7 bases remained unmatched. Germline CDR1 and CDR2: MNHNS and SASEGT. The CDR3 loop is CASRGGLAGLYQETQYF. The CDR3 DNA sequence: TGTGCCAGCAGGGGGGGACTAGCGGGACTTTACCAAGAGACCCAGTACTTC.

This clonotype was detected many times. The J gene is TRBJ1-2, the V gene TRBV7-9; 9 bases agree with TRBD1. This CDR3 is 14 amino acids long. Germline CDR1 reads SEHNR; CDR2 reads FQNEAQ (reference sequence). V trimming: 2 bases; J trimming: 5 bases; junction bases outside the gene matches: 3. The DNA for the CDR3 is TGTGCCAGCAGCTTATCTGGGACAGGGTATGGCTACACCTTC. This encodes CASSLSGTGYGYTF.